This entry describes one T cell receptor (beta chain). The antigen it recognizes is unknown. Nothing much larger sits one base from this clone, and base qualities are not available. The data originate from a study of cytomegalovirus exposure and HLA in healthy donors (TCRdb year 2017). For the wider study: An earlier analysis of approximately 600 of the donors reported 250 to 350 Gb of sequence data and about 100 million unique TCR beta sequences from 150 million to 200 million T cells. Typing coverage differed by locus: A, B, C, DRB1 and DQB1 were typed in roughly 620-630 donors, DQA1 in about 550, DPA1 in over 600, and DPB1 in approximately 450. High-throughput TCR immunosequencing, statistical association of individual TCRs with disease status, and machine learning were combined to predict cytomegalovirus infection status. A handful of DR-DQ haplotypes were handled as single units for association and clustering because linkage in the cohort was strong. The study aimed to test whether signatures of past pathogen exposure could be identified by cataloging public T cell receptors. Alongside the repertoire data, information on donor age, sex, ethnicity and CMV serostatus was compiled. The later analysis used no new phenotypic data to find candidate immune exposures, relying instead on TCR beta sequences and their occurrence across donors. A later analysis re-examined previously published TCR beta repertoires from just over 650 donors and added high-resolution HLA genotyping to investigate patterns of TCR occurrence. An earlier analysis of several hundred of the donors applied high-throughput TCR beta sequencing to assess whether each TCR beta V gene segment acted as functional or pseudogenic. HLA typing covered class I and class II loci at four-digit resolution. In addition to the first cohort of 650 to 800 subjects, a separate validation cohort of some 120 different subjects was used. About 310 gigabases of sequencing data and 70 million to 85 million unique TCR sequences were included in an early release covering roughly 700 HLA-typed donors. Every repertoire in the discovery cohort had been generated on one and the same sequencing platform. Among the roughly 390 genotyped donors, around 81% belonged to the genetic ancestry cluster associated with self-reported Caucasian donors. On average, about 200,000 unique TCR beta nucleotide sequences were sequenced per donor among 398 genotyped donors of the cohort, with 15% to 20% of those sequences being non-productive. Genome-wide SNP genotypes for about three fifths of the 666 donors were used in a later genetic analysis, which treated that subset as a discovery cohort. The T cell repertoires of some 700 subjects were profiled by immunosequencing and related to cytomegalovirus serostatus.

The cohort consisted of some 730 healthy bone marrow donors. Cohort members were all nominally healthy when sampled, although unrecorded immune exposures were likely present. The donor tested CMV seronegative, placing the donor among the 350 to 400 seronegative members of the cohort. Every donor gave a peripheral blood sample, and the peripheral blood mononuclear cells from that sample were used for TCR beta sequencing. The Qiagen DNeasy Blood Extraction Kit was used to extract genomic DNA from the blood cell samples. Libraries came from the immunoSEQ multiplex PCR assay. For the multiplex PCR, a mixture combining 60 forward primers for TCR Vbeta segments and 13 reverse primers for TCR Jbeta segments was used. A multiplex PCR assay on genomic DNA amplified the CDR3 region of rearranged TCR beta genes. The Illumina HiSeq System was used to sequence the amplified TCR beta libraries as 87-base-pair reads. From the authors' description of their analysis: Across the 670 or so repertoires, a later analysis counted 78 million or so unique TCR beta chains, around 11 million of which were shared by at least two donors. A nearest-neighbor algorithm error-corrected the raw reads and collapsed the reads into unique sequences, merging closely related sequences to remove PCR and sequencing errors. Alignment of CDR3 sequences to IMGT reference sequences was used to assign V, D and J gene segments. Each retained sequence needed at least a six-nucleotide match to both a V gene segment and a J gene segment. A rearrangement counted as productive if the CDR3 had no stop codons and remained in frame with V and J, and every other rearrangement counted as non-productive. Following IMGT convention, CDR3 was defined as the stretch from the second conserved V-encoded cysteine to the conserved J-encoded phenylalanine. In an earlier analysis of just under 600 of the donors, sequences lacking an unambiguous match to a single V gene segment were excluded. In an earlier analysis of 450 to 700 of the donors, V segments were called functional above 56.7% productive rearrangements and were called segregating when the between-donor standard deviation exceeded 5%. To diagnose cytomegalovirus status from the catalog of TCR beta chain sequences, a statistical classification framework was built. In a later analysis, TCR nucleotide sequences were compared against IMGT/GENE-DB human TR gene sequences so that V and J genes could be assigned. The TCRdist pipeline was used in a later analysis to assign CDR3 sequences and most-parsimonious VDJ recombination scenarios. In a later analysis, each TCR beta chain was defined by its CDR3 amino acid sequence together with its V-gene family, and reads without a unique V-gene family were excluded. As a way to deal with suspected cross-contamination and a sequencing artifact, a later analysis dropped more than 500 nucleotide sequences that were highly shared and had low generation probability. For each public chain, a later analysis derived a clonal expansion index from normalized ranks of inferred template counts within each repertoire. In a later analysis, generation probabilities were computed with a VDJ recombination model fitted to out-of-frame rearrangements, and the resulting probabilities were checked against IGoR. In a later analysis, hypergeometric tests were used to score TCR-TCR, TCR-HLA and TCR-CMV co-occurrence, with a repertoire-size bias correction applied to TCR pairs. A later analysis estimated false discovery rates by permuting HLA or CMV assignments 20 times. A later analysis grouped co-occurring TCRs with DBSCAN, adding TCRdist sequence similarity when clustering within HLA-allele-positive subsets. Co-occurrence clustering excluded repertoires with fewer than 30,000 or more than 120,000 public chains, plus five with anomalous nucleotide sharing. TCRdb mirrors the immuneACCESS table, restricted to in-frame sequences. Some clones are absent from its copies; in checked studies, under half trace to an unresolved V gene, and the reason for the others is unknown. V and J calls and clone size follow that table, whereas D and trimming were derived from the DNA. The sample has approximately 150,000 clones on record, approximately 71% of them singletons. The ten largest clones represent less than 5.5% of the sample.

The paper's findings and limits, for the study overall: The study listed 164 TCR beta chains as associated with cytomegalovirus. Immune exposure information for the cohort was limited to CMV serostatus. Correlated functional status among segregating V segments might reflect linkage disequilibrium, but an unknown experimental factor could not be ruled out. An association between a missense DCLRE1C variant and V-gene and J-gene trimming of TCR beta chains was found in a later genetic analysis and replicated in an independent cohort. The earlier analysis of 450 to 700 of the donors excluded roughly 17 rarely observed V segments, including chromosome 9 orphons, because counts were too low. At a false discovery rate of 0.05, a later analysis linked 15,000 to 20,000 TCR beta sequences to specific HLA alleles. An earlier analysis of 587 of the donors showed that most TCR beta V segments appeared in productive rearrangements either about 87% or about 30% of the time, which broadly matched IMGT annotations. This cohort had only TCR beta chains sequenced, and the lack of alpha or paired-chain data limited which features could be detected. Several of the top co-occurrence clusters appeared to be linked to parvovirus B19, influenza, CMV and Epstein-Barr virus, according to a later analysis. In a later analysis, TCR association rates were found to vary across HLA loci, with the most associated TCRs seen for DRB1 alleles and the fewest for HLA-C alleles. A few of the identified cytomegalovirus-associated TCR beta chains were confirmed in vitro to be specific for cytomegalovirus antigens. According to a later analysis, most CMV-associated TCR beta chains appeared to be HLA-restricted, and the HLA associations seemed to be driven largely by CMV exposure. The sequencing pipeline was judged likely to have produced a cluster of highly shared sequence variants as a technical artifact. It was suggested by the authors that the approach could potentially be generalized to other disease states and immunological phenotypes. Most TCR sequences were seen in very few donors, while some public TCRs were found in many individuals. Because HLA typing was missing for some donors at each locus, association tests included only the typed subset. According to a later genetic analysis, donors in an Asian-associated ancestry cluster had fewer N-insertions in productive TCRs than the approximately 670-donor mean. A further reported finding was that TCR beta sequences accurately predicted the HLA-A and HLA-B alleles for most subjects in the first cohort. In a later analysis, HLA-associated TCR beta chains were found to be more clonally expanded and to have lower generation probabilities than equally common non-associated chains. In both the original and validation cohorts, the classifier was reported to diagnose cytomegalovirus status with high specificity and sensitivity. When HLA alleles, especially DR and DQ, strongly co-occurred, attributing TCR associations to individual alleles was difficult. The presence/absence analyses assumed that sequencing depth was roughly uniform across donors, and that assumption may not be true.

The sequence came from a male donor in good health and CMV-seronegative. Sequencing was done on a sample of PBMCs.

The CDR3 sequence is CSVTGTGYTF. The DNA sequence is TGCAGCGTGACAGGGACGGGCTACACCTTC. Recombination connected TRBV29-1 to TRBJ1-2; 7 bases in the junction line up with TRBD1. The germline V end is reduced by 6 bases and the J end by 8 bases; junction bases left unmatched: 3. CDR3 length: 10 amino acids, cysteine to phenylalanine. CDR3 DNA is the only sequence kept; it has 30 bases, read in frame from the first base. Taken from the germline V gene, the CDR1 and CDR2 loops are SQVTM and ANQGSEA.